These 9 T cell receptor beta chains came from one sample sequenced in a study of cytomegalovirus exposure and HLA in healthy donors. Both 60 Vbeta primers and 13 Jbeta primers went into the PCR. The data were produced by immunoSEQ multiplex PCR, yet TCRdb's version contains in-frame clones alone and is incomplete. Of roughly 120,000 clones detected, 81% appear once; the ten largest clones hold about 1.8%. The sequenced sample consisted of PBMCs. The source of these receptors is a man aged 35-49 years in good health and CMV-seronegative.

This chain joins TRBV6-6 and TRBJ1-2, with 8 bases matching TRBD1. After removal of 6 bases from V and 7 bases from J, the junction contained 13 bases not matched to a gene. From germline, CDR1 is MNHNY and CDR2 SVGAGI (reference sequence). CDR3 length equals 15 residues. The CDR3 nucleotides are TGTGCCAGCAGGTCCCAGGAGACAGGGGTCGGTGGCTACACCTTC. It codes for CASRSQETGVGGYTF.

This clone was found once. This chain connects TRBV19 to TRBJ2-6; D remains unclear. Per germline, CDR1 LNHDA and CDR2 SQIVND (reference sequence). V dropped 0 bases and J dropped 2 bases, with 8 bases sitting between them. This CDR3 has 16 residues. In DNA form, the CDR3 reads TGTGCCAGTAGTATAGATGGCGGCGCTGGGGCCAACGTCCTGACTTTC. Translated: CASSIDGGAGANVLTF.

Details on this clone: The germline gene is not matched at one end of the junction; a read error may be the cause. This chain links TRBV29-1 with TRBJ2-6, with 7 positions matching TRBD1. The CDR3 is 16 amino acids. The germline V gene encodes CDR1 SQVTM and CDR2 ANQGSEA. CDR3 sequence (DNA): TGCAGCGTTAGAGACAGGGTAAACCCTGGGGCCAACGGCCTGACTTTC. Protein sequence: CSVRDRVNPGANGLTF.

The chain carries TRBV27 and TRBJ1-1, with TRBD1 identical over 7 bases. Germline trimming cut 6 bases from V and 1 base from J; bases unmatched to any gene: 5. CDR3 length: 14 amino acids. Germline values: CDR1 MNHEY, CDR2 SMNVEV (reference sequence). CDR3 in amino acids: CASSFQGGNTEAFF. CDR3 DNA: TGTGCCAGCAGCTTCCAGGGGGGGAACACTGAAGCTTTCTTT.

The rearrangement joins TRBV5-6 to TRBJ2-1; 9 nucleotides agree with TRBD1. After removal of 8 bases from V and 8 bases from J, the junction contained 8 bases not matched to a gene. The CDR3 consists of 13 residues. Germline V CDR1 and CDR2: SGHDT, YYEEEE. CDR3 in amino acids: CASHRDRAYEQFF. Here the CDR3 DNA reads TGTGCCAGTCACCGGGACAGGGCTTATGAGCAGTTCTTC.

The V call is TRBV7-9, the J call TRBJ2-2; 8 bases align to TRBD1. CDR3 size: 14 residues. Germline lookup yields CDR1 SEHNR and CDR2 FQNEAQ (reference sequence). V was clipped by 5 bases and J by 5 bases; unmatched bases: 4. Here the CDR3 DNA reads TGTGCCAGCAGCGGGACAGGTTGGACCGGGGAGCTGTTTTTT. Translation: CASSGTGWTGELFF.

The V call is TRBV19, the J call TRBJ1-5, with 7 bases aligning to TRBD1. Trimming at V came to 4 bases and at J to 8 bases, leaving 11 bases not matched to a gene. There are 15 residues in the CDR3. Germline V gene lookup returns CDR1 LNHDA and CDR2 SQIVND (reference sequence). CDR3 sequence reads: CASSTQQGPQEPQHF. In DNA form, the CDR3 reads TGTGCCAGTAGTACACAACAGGGGCCCCAAGAGCCCCAGCATTTT.

The chain is built from TRBV30 and TRBJ2-5, with 8 positions matching TRBD2. The V segment lost 0 bases and the J segment 3 bases; nucleotides outside the gene matches: 6. Germline V lookup: CDR1 GTSNPN, CDR2 SVGIG (reference sequence). There are 15 residues in the CDR3. The CDR3 reads CAWSVLGGGEETQYF. The CDR3, as DNA: TGTGCCTGGAGTGTACTCGGGGGGGGCGAAGAGACCCAGTACTTC.

This chain joins TRBV2 and TRBJ1-3, with TRBD1 matching 7 bases. The CDR3 length is 14 residues. Per germline, CDR1 SNHLY and CDR2 FYNNEI. Trimming at V came to 6 bases and at J to 2 bases, leaving 4 bases not matched to a gene. CDR3 protein: CASREQGTGNTIYF. The CDR3 DNA reads TGTGCCAGCAGAGAACAGGGGACTGGAAACACCATATATTTT.